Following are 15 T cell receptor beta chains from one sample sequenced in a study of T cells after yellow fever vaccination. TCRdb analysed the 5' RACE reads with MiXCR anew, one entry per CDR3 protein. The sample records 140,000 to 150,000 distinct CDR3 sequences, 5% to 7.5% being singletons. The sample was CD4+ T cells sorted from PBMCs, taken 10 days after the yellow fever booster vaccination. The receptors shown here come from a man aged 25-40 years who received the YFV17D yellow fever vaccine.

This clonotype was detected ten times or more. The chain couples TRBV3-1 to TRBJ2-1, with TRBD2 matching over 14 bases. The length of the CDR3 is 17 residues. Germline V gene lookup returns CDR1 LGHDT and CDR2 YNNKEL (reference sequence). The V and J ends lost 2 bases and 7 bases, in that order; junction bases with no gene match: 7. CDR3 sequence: CASSQLGTSGRGNEQFF. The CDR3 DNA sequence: TGTGCCAGCAGCCAATTAGGGACTAGCGGGAGAGGGAATGAGCAGTTCTTC.

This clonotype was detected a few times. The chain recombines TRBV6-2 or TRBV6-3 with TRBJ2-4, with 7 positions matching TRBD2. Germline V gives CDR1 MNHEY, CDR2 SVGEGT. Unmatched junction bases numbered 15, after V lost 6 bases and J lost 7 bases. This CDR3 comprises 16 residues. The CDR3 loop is CASSMRGGSGQNIQYF. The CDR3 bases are TGTGCCAGCAGCATGAGGGGAGGGAGCGGGCAGAACATTCAGTACTTC.

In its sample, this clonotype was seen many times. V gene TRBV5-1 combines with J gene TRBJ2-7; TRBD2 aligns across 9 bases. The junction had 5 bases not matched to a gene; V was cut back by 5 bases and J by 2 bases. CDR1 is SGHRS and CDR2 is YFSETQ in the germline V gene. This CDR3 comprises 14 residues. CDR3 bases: TGCGCCAGCAGAGGATTAGCGGGAGCCTACGAGCAGTACTTC. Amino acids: CASRGLAGAYEQYF.

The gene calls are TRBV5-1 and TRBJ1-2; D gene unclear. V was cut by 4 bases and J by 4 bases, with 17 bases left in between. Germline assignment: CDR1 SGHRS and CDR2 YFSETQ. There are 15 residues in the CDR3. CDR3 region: CASSASNRLLYGYTF. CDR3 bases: TGCGCCAGCAGCGCGTCAAACAGACTCCTCTATGGCTACACCTTC.

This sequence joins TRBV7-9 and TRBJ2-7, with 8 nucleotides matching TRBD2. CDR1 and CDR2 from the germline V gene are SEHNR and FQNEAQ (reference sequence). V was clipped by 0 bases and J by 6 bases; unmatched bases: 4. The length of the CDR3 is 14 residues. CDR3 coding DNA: TGTGCCAGCAGCTTAGCCTCGGGGGGGCGCGAGCAGTACTTC. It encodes CASSLASGGREQYF.

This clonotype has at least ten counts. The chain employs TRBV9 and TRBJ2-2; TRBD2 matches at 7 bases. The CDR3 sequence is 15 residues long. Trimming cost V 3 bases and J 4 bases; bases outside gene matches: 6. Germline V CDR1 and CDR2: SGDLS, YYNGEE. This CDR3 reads CASSAPTSSTGELFF. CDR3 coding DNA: TGTGCCAGCAGCGCCCCGACTAGCAGCACCGGGGAGCTGTTTTTT.

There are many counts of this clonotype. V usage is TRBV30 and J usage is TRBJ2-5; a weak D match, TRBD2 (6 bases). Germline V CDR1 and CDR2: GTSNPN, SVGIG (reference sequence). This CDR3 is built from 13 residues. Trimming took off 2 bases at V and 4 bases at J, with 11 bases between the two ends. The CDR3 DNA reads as TGTGCCTGGAGTCCCCGACTAGGAGAGACCCAGTACTTC. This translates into CAWSPRLGETQYF.

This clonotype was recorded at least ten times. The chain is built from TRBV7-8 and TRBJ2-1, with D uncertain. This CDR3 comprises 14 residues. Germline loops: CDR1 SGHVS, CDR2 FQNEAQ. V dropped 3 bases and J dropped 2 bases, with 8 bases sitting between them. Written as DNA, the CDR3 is TGTGCCAGCAGCTTGGGGAATGCCTACAATGAGCAGTTCTTC. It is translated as CASSLGNAYNEQFF.

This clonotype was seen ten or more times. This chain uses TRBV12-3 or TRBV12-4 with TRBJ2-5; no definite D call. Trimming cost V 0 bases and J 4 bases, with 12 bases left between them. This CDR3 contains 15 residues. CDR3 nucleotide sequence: TGTGCCAGCAGTTTAGCGATAGGGCCTGGAGAGACCCAGTACTTC. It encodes CASSLAIGPGETQYF.

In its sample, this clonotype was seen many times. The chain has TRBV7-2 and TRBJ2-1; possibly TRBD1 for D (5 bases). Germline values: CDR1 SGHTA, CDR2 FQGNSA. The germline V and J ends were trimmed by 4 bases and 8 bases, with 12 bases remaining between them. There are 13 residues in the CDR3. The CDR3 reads CASSSRQGHEQFF. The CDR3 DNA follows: TGTGCCAGCAGCTCCCGTCAGGGTCATGAGCAGTTCTTC. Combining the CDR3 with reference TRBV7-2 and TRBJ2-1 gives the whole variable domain GAGVSQSPSNKVTEKGKDVELRCDPISGHTALYWYRQSLGQGLEFLIYFQGNSAPDKSGLPSDRFSAERTGGSVSTLTIQRTQQEDSAVYLCASSSRQGHEQFFGPGTRLTVL.

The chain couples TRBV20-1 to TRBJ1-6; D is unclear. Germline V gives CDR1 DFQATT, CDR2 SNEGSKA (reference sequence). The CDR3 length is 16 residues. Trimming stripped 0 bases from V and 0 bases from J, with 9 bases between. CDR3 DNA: TGCAGTGCTAGAGAAAGTATAAGCTCCTATAATTCACCCCTCCACTTT. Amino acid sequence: CSARESISSYNSPLHF.

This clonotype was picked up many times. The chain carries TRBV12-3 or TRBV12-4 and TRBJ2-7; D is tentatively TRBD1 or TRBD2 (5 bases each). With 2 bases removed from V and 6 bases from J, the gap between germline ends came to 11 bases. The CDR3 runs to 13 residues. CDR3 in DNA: TGTGCCAGCAGTTTACTGGGGGAACGCGAGCAGTACTTC. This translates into CASSLLGEREQYF.

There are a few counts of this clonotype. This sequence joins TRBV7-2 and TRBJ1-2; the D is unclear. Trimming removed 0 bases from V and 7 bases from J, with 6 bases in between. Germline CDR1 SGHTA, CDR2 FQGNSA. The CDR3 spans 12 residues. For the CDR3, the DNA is TGTGCCAGCAGCTTAGCGCAGGTTGGCTACACCTTC. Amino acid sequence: CASSLAQVGYTF.

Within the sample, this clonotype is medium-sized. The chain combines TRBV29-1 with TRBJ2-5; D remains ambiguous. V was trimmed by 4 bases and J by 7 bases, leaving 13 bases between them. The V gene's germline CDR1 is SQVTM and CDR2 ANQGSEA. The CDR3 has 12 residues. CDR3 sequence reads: CSVAVQAGTQYF. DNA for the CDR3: TGCAGCGTTGCGGTTCAGGCAGGGACCCAGTACTTC.

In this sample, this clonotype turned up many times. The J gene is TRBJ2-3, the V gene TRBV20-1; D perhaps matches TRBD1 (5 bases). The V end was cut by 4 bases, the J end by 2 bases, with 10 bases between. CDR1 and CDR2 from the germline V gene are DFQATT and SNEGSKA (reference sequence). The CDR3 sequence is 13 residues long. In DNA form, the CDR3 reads TGCAGTGCTATGTGGGGCCACACAGATACGCAGTATTTT. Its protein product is CSAMWGHTDTQYF.